This T cell receptor beta chain stems from a study of radiotherapy plus CTLA-4 blockade in lung cancer. Study outcomes and limitations: Tumor-origin TCR clones grew in blood after radiotherapy plus ipilimumab.

Generated by immunoSEQ multiplex PCR, the TCRdb table keeps only in-frame clones and is missing some. The sample has approximately 45,000 clones, almost 65% seen once. As for this clone: As yet, its antigen is unknown.

This TCR derives from a human donor with non-small cell lung cancer who had a partial response to radiotherapy plus ipilimumab. Material: peripheral blood, obtained from a patient treated with radiotherapy plus ipilimumab.

CDR3 amino acids: CASRTGQGSYEQYF. Here the CDR3 DNA reads TGTGCCAGCAGAACCGGACAGGGCTCCTACGAGCAGTACTTC. The V and J genes are TRBV2 and TRBJ2-7; 8 bases agree with TRBD1. The germline V gene encodes CDR1 SNHLY and CDR2 FYNNEI. The junction had 4 bases not matched to a gene; V was cut back by 6 bases and J by 0 bases. This CDR3 is 14 amino acids long.